Listed here are 28 T cell receptor beta chains from one sample, sequenced in a study of graft-versus-host responses after intestinal transplantation. Measured with immunoSEQ multiplex PCR; TCRdb has only the in-frame clones, and not every one. This sample has about 120,000 clones; 90% occur once, and the top ten carry about 0.18%. The antigens these receptors bind are not known. This material consisted of unstimulated CD4+ T cells sorted from spleen or lymph node cells, taken before intestinal transplant. These receptors came from a human donor who received an intestinal transplant.

DNA for the CDR3: TGTGCCAGGGTGAAGGGGGAGACTAAAGAGACCCAGTACTTC. Its protein is CARVKGETKETQYF. The chain is built from TRBV5-6 and TRBJ2-5; perhaps TRBD1 as D (6 bases). This CDR3 is 14 amino acids long. V was cut by 8 bases and J by 3 bases, with 17 bases left in between. From germline, CDR1 is SGHDT and CDR2 YYEEEE. Looking up the rest from reference TRBV5-6 and TRBJ2-5 gives the full variable domain: DAGVTQSPTHLIKTRGQQVTLRCSPKSGHDTVSWYQQALGQGPQFIFQYYEEEERQRGNFPDRFSGHQFPNYSSELNVNALLLGDSALYLCARVKGETKETQYFGPGTRLLVL.

This clone occurred a few times. The DNA of the CDR3 is TGTGCCAGCAGTTACTCTCCTCTAGGAGCTTCACCCCTCCACTTT. It encodes CASSYSPLGASPLHF. V usage is TRBV6-5 and J usage is TRBJ1-6; D remains unclear. V lost 0 bases, J lost 9 bases, and 12 bases lay in between. Germline V gives CDR1 MNHEY, CDR2 SVGAGI. The CDR3 is made up of 15 amino acids.

The CDR3 region has the DNA TGTGCCAGCTTCGGGGGGAGGCCCCACGAGCAGTACTTC. As protein: CASFGGRPHEQYF. The V gene is TRBV6-5, the J gene TRBJ2-7; 7 bases are a match to TRBD2. This CDR3 comprises 13 residues. Per germline, CDR1 MNHEY and CDR2 SVGAGI. Trimming removed 8 bases from V and 5 bases from J; junction bases left unmatched: 9.

The chain links TRBV9 to TRBJ2-1, with TRBD2 matching 12 bases. The CDR3 extends over 15 amino acids. CDR1 is SGDLS and CDR2 is YYNGEE in the germline V gene. The V gene end was trimmed by 4 bases and the J gene end by 6 bases; junction bases not matched to a gene: 5. The CDR3 loop reads CASSSTSGRTNEQFF. The CDR3 DNA is TGTGCCAGCAGCTCGACTAGCGGGAGAACCAATGAGCAGTTCTTC.

V gene TRBV27 combines with J gene TRBJ2-7; 8 nucleotides match TRBD1. V lost 5 bases to trimming and J lost 6 bases; unmatched junction nucleotides: 9. This CDR3 region has 14 residues. The germline CDR1 and CDR2 sequences are MNHEY and SMNVEV (reference sequence). CDR3 DNA: TGTGCCAGCAGTGAAGACAGGGGCCTTTCCGAGCAGTACTTC. It codes for CASSEDRGLSEQYF.

The chain uses TRBV10-2 and TRBJ1-2; 8 nucleotides line up with TRBD1. Germline V gene sequence: CDR1 WSHSY, CDR2 SAAADI. The CDR3 runs to 15 residues. The V gene end was trimmed by 6 bases and the J gene end by 1 base; junction bases not matched to a gene: 7. CDR3 loop: CASRLGTGNNYGYTF. CDR3 sequence (DNA): TGCGCCAGCAGACTAGGGACAGGAAATAACTATGGCTACACCTTC.

The genes are TRBV5-1 and TRBJ1-1, with 10 bases fitting TRBD1. Looked up from germline, CDR1 is SGHRS and CDR2 is YFSETQ. The CDR3 runs to 15 residues. Trimming at V came to 4 bases and at J to 6 bases, leaving 9 bases not matched to a gene. The CDR3 DNA reads as TGCGCCAGCAGCGAAACGCCGGGACAGGGGTCTGAAGCTTTCTTT. Its translation: CASSETPGQGSEAFF.

The chain joins TRBV11-2 to TRBJ1-2; D uncertain. Germline CDR1 SGHAT, CDR2 FQNNGV. This CDR3 spans 13 amino acids. Trimming took 1 base from V and 3 from J, leaving 6 bases between them. The CDR3 spells CASSLGAYYGYTF. The CDR3 nucleotides are TGTGCCAGCAGCTTAGGGGCATACTATGGCTACACCTTC.

The V call is TRBV15, the J call TRBJ2-3; D remains ambiguous. V shed 1 base and J shed 0 bases, with 8 bases lying between them. CDR1 is LNHNV and CDR2 is YYDKDF in the germline V gene (reference sequence). The CDR3 covers 15 residues. The CDR3 nucleotides are TGTGCCACCAGCAGAGGATCCACTAGCACAGATACGCAGTATTTT. Its protein product is CATSRGSTSTDTQYF.

V gene TRBV7-8 combines with J gene TRBJ2-7; 11 nucleotides line up with TRBD2. Germline values: CDR1 SGHVS, CDR2 FQNEAQ. Unmatched junction bases numbered 5, after V lost 5 bases and J lost 2 bases. The CDR3 totals 15 residues. The CDR3 here is CASSQIAGGPYEQYF. The DNA of the CDR3 is TGTGCCAGCAGCCAAATAGCGGGAGGGCCCTACGAGCAGTACTTC.

The chain recombines TRBV7-2 with TRBJ1-1; D gene unclear. Trimming stripped 3 bases from V and 1 base from J, with 6 bases between. This CDR3 is built from 13 residues. The germline V gene has CDR1 SGHTA and CDR2 FQGNSA. CDR3 bases: TGTGCCAGCAGCTTTGAGGGGAACACTGAAGCTTTCTTT. Protein: CASSFEGNTEAFF.

The gene calls are TRBV19 and TRBJ2-7; 7 nucleotides agree with TRBD1. The junction had 12 bases not matched to a gene; V was cut back by 11 bases and J by 2 bases. CDR3 length: 14 amino acids. Looked up from germline, CDR1 is LNHDA and CDR2 is SQIVND (reference sequence). DNA of the CDR3: TGTGCCTCCTCAACAGGGGATCTTACCTACGAGCAGTACTTC. Translating it yields CASSTGDLTYEQYF. The full variable domain, its missing parts supplied by reference TRBV19 and TRBJ2-7, is DGGITQSPKYLFRKEGQNVTLSCEQNLNHDAMYWYRQDPGQGLRLIYYSQIVNDFQKGDIAEGYSVSREKKESFPLTVTSAQKNPTAFYLCASSTGDLTYEQYFGPGTRLTVT.

J is TRBJ2-3 and V is TRBV5-4; possibly TRBD2 for D (6 bases). Trimming removed 1 base from V and 6 bases from J, with 6 bases in between. The CDR3 loop spans 12 amino acids. Germline assignment: CDR1 SGHNT and CDR2 YYREEE (reference sequence). The chain's CDR3 is CASSLTSDTQYF. The CDR3 bases are TGTGCCAGCAGCTTGACTAGCGATACGCAGTATTTT.

CDR3 coding DNA: TGCAGCGTCCCCAGGGAAAAGACCCAGTACTTC. Translating it yields CSVPREKTQYF. The V and J genes are TRBV29-1 and TRBJ2-5; D is perhaps TRBD1 (5 bases). Germline assignment: CDR1 SQVTM and CDR2 ANQGSEA. The CDR3 covers 11 residues. V gave up 6 bases and J gave up 6 bases, with 11 bases separating them.

The chain recombines TRBV6-6 with TRBJ1-6, with D possibly TRBD1 on 5 matching bases. Trimming removed 11 bases at V and 9 bases at J, with 14 bases between. The CDR3 covers 12 residues. Germline CDR1 reads MNHNY; CDR2 reads SVGAGI (reference sequence). The CDR3 DNA reads as TGTGCCGGGGGAGGACTCAGTTCACCCCTCCACTTT. Protein: CAGGGLSSPLHF.

The V and J genes are TRBV5-1 and TRBJ2-5; TRBD1 matches at 11 bases. The CDR3 consists of 13 residues. Germline V gene data show CDR1 as SGHRS and CDR2 as YFSETQ. The ends lost 4 bases at V and 7 bases at J; junction bases unmatched: 3. The CDR3 here is CASSRTGGATQYF. CDR3 bases: TGCGCCAGCAGCAGGACAGGGGGCGCGACCCAGTACTTC.

The chain has TRBV7-9 and TRBJ1-2; 7 nucleotides align to TRBD1. Germline assignment: CDR1 SEHNR and CDR2 FQNEAQ (reference sequence). Trimming removed 5 bases from V and 8 bases from J; junction bases left unmatched: 8. The CDR3 consists of 13 residues. As DNA, the CDR3 is TGTGCCAGCAGCCCCAAGACAGGGTACGGCTACACCTTC. The encoded protein is CASSPKTGYGYTF.

This clone was observed a few times. The chain links TRBV4-3 to TRBJ2-7; 8 bases fit TRBD2. Germline CDR1 and CDR2: LGHNA and YSLEER. The CDR3 is 14 amino acids. Trimming removed 2 bases from V and 0 bases from J; junction bases left unmatched: 0. CDR3: CASSQSGGSYEQYF. The CDR3 DNA follows: TGCGCCAGCAGCCAAAGCGGGGGCTCCTACGAGCAGTACTTC.

This chain uses TRBV6-1 with TRBJ2-1; D remains ambiguous. CDR3 length equals 15 residues. CDR1 and CDR2 from the germline V gene are MNHNS and SASEGT. Trimming pared 2 bases from V and 2 bases from J, leaving 10 bases between. The CDR3 coding sequence is TGTGCCAGCAGTGAATACAGCTTGGCCTACAATGAGCAGTTCTTC. It specifies CASSEYSLAYNEQFF.

The DNA for the CDR3 is TGCAGCGTTGCCCGCTCCTACAATGAGCAGTTCTTC. Protein: CSVARSYNEQFF. The chain employs TRBV29-1 and TRBJ2-1; D is unclear. Between the trimmed V and J ends, which lost 4 bases and 0 bases, there was a span of 4 bases. Germline CDR1 and CDR2: SQVTM and ANQGSEA. This CDR3 has 12 amino acids.

The gene calls are TRBV9 and TRBJ1-3, with D possibly being TRBD1 (5 bases). Germline V gene data show CDR1 as SGDLS and CDR2 as YYNGEE. CDR3 size: 15 residues. V lost 0 bases to trimming and J lost 2 bases, with 9 bases between them. The CDR3 is CASSVEAGTGNTIYF. CDR3 bases: TGTGCCAGCAGCGTAGAGGCAGGGACTGGAAACACCATATATTTT.

The rearrangement uses TRBV5-1 and TRBJ2-1, with TRBD2 matching over 10 bases. J was trimmed by 4 bases and V by 1 base; bases with no gene match: 5. There are 16 residues in the CDR3. Germline CDR1 and CDR2: SGHRS and YFSETQ. The CDR3 region is CASSLSGTSVYNEQFF. In nucleotides, the CDR3 is TGCGCCAGCAGCTTGTCCGGGACTAGCGTTTACAATGAGCAGTTCTTC. Full variable domain (rest looked up from reference TRBV5-1 and TRBJ2-1): KAGVTQTPRYLIKTRGQQVTLSCSPISGHRSVSWYQQTPGQGLQFLFEYFSETQRNKGNFPGRFSGRQFSNSRSEMNVSTLELGDSALYLCASSLSGTSVYNEQFFGPGTRLTVL.

This clone was seen once. V gene TRBV4-2 combines with J gene TRBJ2-7; 14 bases fit TRBD2. V shed 0 bases and J 5 bases; nucleotides not matched to a gene: 3. The V gene's germline CDR1 is LGHNA and CDR2 YNFKEQ. The length of the CDR3 is 16 residues. The CDR3 region is CASSQDSGLAGDEQYF. CDR3 DNA sequence: TGTGCCAGCAGCCAAGATTCGGGACTAGCGGGAGACGAGCAGTACTTC.

The chain joins TRBV10-2 to TRBJ2-6, with 7 nucleotides matching TRBD1. This CDR3 contains 18 residues. Germline-derived CDR1 and CDR2 are WSHSY and SAAADI. The ends lost 8 bases at V and 4 bases at J; junction bases unmatched: 17. CDR3 nucleotides: TGCGCCAGCGGGCTGAGGGGGACAGCCCAATCCGGGGCCAACGTCCTGACTTTC. It encodes CASGLRGTAQSGANVLTF.

In its sample, this clone was seen a few times. This chain uses TRBV2 with TRBJ1-1; 10 positions agree with TRBD1. Germline CDR1 and CDR2: SNHLY and FYNNEI. With V trimmed by 7 bases and J by 5 bases, 7 bases remained unmatched. The CDR3 is made up of 14 amino acids. CDR3 protein: CASIGTGVYTEAFF. The CDR3 bases are TGTGCCAGCATCGGGACAGGGGTATATACTGAAGCTTTCTTT.

The gene calls are TRBV6-5 and TRBJ2-2, with a weak D call TRBD2 (6 bases). V was pared by 6 bases and J by 1 base, with 9 bases between. CDR1 MNHEY and CDR2 SVGAGI come from the germline V gene. This CDR3 comprises 14 residues. CDR3 coding DNA: TGTGCCAGCAGCCGGGACTGGAACACCGGGGAGCTGTTTTTT. Translated, it gives CASSRDWNTGELFF.

The V gene is TRBV28, the J gene TRBJ2-3; 8 bases agree with TRBD2. Germline-derived CDR1 and CDR2 are MDHEN and SYDVKM. This CDR3 is built from 16 residues. Losses at the gene ends were 4 bases for V and 0 bases for J; bases not matched to a gene: 6. This CDR3 reads CASSSLAGLSTDTQYF. DNA for the CDR3: TGTGCCAGCAGTTCCTTAGCGGGACTTAGCACAGATACGCAGTATTTT.

The chain uses TRBV29-1 and TRBJ2-7; D might be TRBD2 (5 bases). V dropped 5 bases and J dropped 2 bases, with 10 bases sitting between them. The V gene's germline CDR1 is SQVTM and CDR2 ANQGSEA. The CDR3 length is 12 residues. As DNA, the CDR3 is TGCAGCGTTCTGGGAGACCCCTACGAGCAGTACTTC. Protein: CSVLGDPYEQYF.